This T cell receptor (beta chain) was sequenced for a study of T-cell reconstitution after alpha-beta-depleted transplantation in children. Findings and limits, study-wide: T-cell counts and diversity at one year post-transplant came mainly from newly produced T cells. The origin of high day-60 TCRbeta diversity in some patients lay in surviving recipient T cells and thymic progenitors.

This CDR3 has 18 amino acids. The V segment lost 5 bases and the J segment 4 bases; nucleotides outside the gene matches: 14. The germline CDR1 and CDR2 sequences are MNHEY and SMNVEV (reference sequence). Construction of the TCRbeta library involved unique molecular identifiers. TCRdb fed the PCR reads into MiXCR, producing one record per CDR3 protein. The data hold about 76,000 distinct CDR3 sequences, with around 14% observed a single time. Notes on this clonotype: The antigen remains unidentified.

This chain connects TRBV27 to TRBJ2-5, with 12 nucleotides matching TRBD2. This specimen consisted of PBMCs, mostly from graft donor cells, obtained 180 days after TCRalphabeta/CD19-depleted stem cell transplant. The source is a male patient between 2 and 10 years old who had a stem cell transplant for acute lymphoblastic leukemia, so the T cells may come from the graft donor. As DNA, the CDR3 is TGTGCCAGCAGTCCATTTTCCCTAGCGGGGGGGCCCCGAGAGACCCAGTACTTC. It is translated as CASSPFSLAGGPRETQYF.